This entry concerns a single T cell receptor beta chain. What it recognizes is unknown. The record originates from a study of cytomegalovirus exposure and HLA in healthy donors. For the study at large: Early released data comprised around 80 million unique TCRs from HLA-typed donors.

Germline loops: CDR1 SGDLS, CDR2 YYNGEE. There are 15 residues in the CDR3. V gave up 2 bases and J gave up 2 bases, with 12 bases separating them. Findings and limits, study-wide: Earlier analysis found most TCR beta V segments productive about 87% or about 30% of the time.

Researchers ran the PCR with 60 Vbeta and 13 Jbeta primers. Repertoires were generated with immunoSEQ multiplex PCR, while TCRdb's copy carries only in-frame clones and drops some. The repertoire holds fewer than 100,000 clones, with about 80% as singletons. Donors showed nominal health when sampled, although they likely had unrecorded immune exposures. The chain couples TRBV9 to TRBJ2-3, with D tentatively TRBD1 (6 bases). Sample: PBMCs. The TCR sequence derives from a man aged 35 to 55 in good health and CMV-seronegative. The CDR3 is CASSVKQGFTDTQYF. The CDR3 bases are TGTGCCAGCAGCGTGAAACAGGGATTCACAGATACGCAGTATTTT.